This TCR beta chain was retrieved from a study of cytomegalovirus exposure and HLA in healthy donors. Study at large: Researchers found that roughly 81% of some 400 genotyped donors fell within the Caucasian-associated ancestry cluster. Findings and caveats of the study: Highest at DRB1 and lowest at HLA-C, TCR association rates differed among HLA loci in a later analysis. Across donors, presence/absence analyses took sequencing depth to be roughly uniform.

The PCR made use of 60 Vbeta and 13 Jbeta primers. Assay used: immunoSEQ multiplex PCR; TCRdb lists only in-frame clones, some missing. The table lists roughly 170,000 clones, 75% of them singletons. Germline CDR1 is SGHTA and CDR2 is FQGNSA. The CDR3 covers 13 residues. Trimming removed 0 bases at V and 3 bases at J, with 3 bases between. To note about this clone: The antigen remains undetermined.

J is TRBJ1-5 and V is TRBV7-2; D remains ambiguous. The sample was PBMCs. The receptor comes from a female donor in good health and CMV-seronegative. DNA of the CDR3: TGTGCCAGCAGCTTAGCACTCAATCAGCCCCAGCATTTT. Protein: CASSLALNQPQHF.